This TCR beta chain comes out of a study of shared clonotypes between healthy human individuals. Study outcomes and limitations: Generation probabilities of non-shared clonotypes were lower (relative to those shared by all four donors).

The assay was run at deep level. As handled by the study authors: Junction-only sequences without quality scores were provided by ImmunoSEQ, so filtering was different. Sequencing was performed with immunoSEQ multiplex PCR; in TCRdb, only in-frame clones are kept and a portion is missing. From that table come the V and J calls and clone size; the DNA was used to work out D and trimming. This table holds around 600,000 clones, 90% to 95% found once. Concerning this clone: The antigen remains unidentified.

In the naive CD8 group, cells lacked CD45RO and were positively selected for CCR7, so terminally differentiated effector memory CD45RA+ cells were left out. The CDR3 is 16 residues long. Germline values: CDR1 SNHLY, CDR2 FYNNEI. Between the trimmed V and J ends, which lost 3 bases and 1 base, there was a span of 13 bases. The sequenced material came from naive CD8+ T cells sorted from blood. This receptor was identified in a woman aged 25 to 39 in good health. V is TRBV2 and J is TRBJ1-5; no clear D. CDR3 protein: CASSDLGRKSNQPQHF. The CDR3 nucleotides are TGTGCCAGCAGTGATCTGGGTAGGAAGAGCAATCAGCCCCAGCATTTT.